This is a list of T cell receptor beta chains from one sample in a study of blood T cell repertoires in COVID-19. Sequencing was performed with immunoSEQ multiplex PCR; in TCRdb, only in-frame clones are kept and a portion is missing. The sample includes 100,000 to 150,000 clones, more than 80% of them seen just once. Input material: peripheral blood. The receptors stem from an elderly woman with COVID-19, enrolled during active disease. The CDR3 runs from the conserved cysteine through the conserved F or W. The order of the fields is V gene, D gene, clone size, J gene, CDR3 protein, CDR3 DNA. A D gene is named only where the DNA matches it firmly. The size of a clone is reported for some rows only, either as once, few or many, or as a class for expanded clones.

V gene: TRBV7-9; D gene: .; clone size: .; J gene: TRBJ1-3; CDR3 protein: CASSLATGIGNTIYF; CDR3 DNA: TGTGCCAGCAGCTTAGCCACGGGGATTGGAAACACCATATATTTT
V gene: TRBV5-1; D gene: .; clone size: .; J gene: TRBJ1-1; CDR3 protein: CASSPLGGAMNTEAFF; CDR3 DNA: TGCGCCAGCAGCCCGCTGGGGGGGGCGATGAACACTGAAGCTTTCTTT
V gene: TRBV28; D gene: .; clone size: .; J gene: TRBJ1-5; CDR3 protein: CASFAAGVGNQPQHF; CDR3 DNA: TGTGCCAGCTTTGCCGCGGGGGTCGGCAATCAGCCCCAGCATTTT
V gene: TRBV7-2; D gene: .; clone size: .; J gene: TRBJ1-1; CDR3 protein: CASSLSVGRVTEAFF; CDR3 DNA: TGTGCCAGCAGCTTATCGGTCGGGCGGGTTACTGAAGCTTTCTTT
V gene: TRBV5-5; D gene: TRBD1; clone size: .; J gene: TRBJ1-3; CDR3 protein: CASSLDGTDGNTIYF; CDR3 DNA: TGTGCCAGCAGCTTGGATGGGACAGACGGAAACACCATATATTTT
V gene: TRBV28; D gene: TRBD1; clone size: .; J gene: TRBJ2-7; CDR3 protein: CASTVAGGDYEQYF; CDR3 DNA: TGTGCCAGCACGGTAGCAGGGGGTGACTACGAGCAGTACTTC
V gene: TRBV19; D gene: TRBD2; clone size: once; J gene: TRBJ2-3; CDR3 protein: CASSIRTSGASTDTQYF; CDR3 DNA: TGTGCCAGTAGTATACGCACTAGCGGGGCTAGCACAGATACGCAGTATTTT
V gene: TRBV6-5; D gene: .; clone size: .; J gene: TRBJ1-1; CDR3 protein: CASSYRGFTTEAFF; CDR3 DNA: TGTGCCAGCAGTTACAGGGGATTTACCACTGAAGCTTTCTTT
V gene: TRBV2; D gene: TRBD2; clone size: once; J gene: TRBJ2-5; CDR3 protein: CATYPGTSGRAGETQYF; CDR3 DNA: TGTGCCACCTACCCCGGGACTAGCGGGAGGGCCGGGGAGACCCAGTACTTC
V gene: TRBV7-9; D gene: TRBD1; clone size: .; J gene: TRBJ2-5; CDR3 protein: CASSLGTGGRETQYF; CDR3 DNA: TGTGCCAGCAGCTTAGGGACAGGGGGTCGGGAGACCCAGTACTTC
V gene: TRBV15; D gene: .; clone size: .; J gene: TRBJ1-2; CDR3 protein: CATSRDYGTSGGYTF; CDR3 DNA: TGTGCCACCAGCAGAGATTACGGGACATCGGGCGGCTACACCTTC
V gene: TRBV27; D gene: .; clone size: .; J gene: TRBJ2-1; CDR3 protein: CASSTLQTISYNEQFF; CDR3 DNA: TGTGCCAGCTCTACGCTACAGACAATATCCTACAATGAGCAGTTCTTC
V gene: TRBV28; D gene: TRBD2; clone size: .; J gene: TRBJ2-1; CDR3 protein: CASSLSGTSGDNEQFF; CDR3 DNA: TGTGCCAGCAGTTTATCCGGGACTAGCGGTGACAATGAGCAGTTCTTC
V gene: TRBV6-4; D gene: .; clone size: once; J gene: TRBJ1-3; CDR3 protein: CASSPQEKAGNTIYF; CDR3 DNA: TGTGCCAGCAGTCCACAGGAAAAGGCAGGAAACACCATATATTTT
V gene: TRBV6-2/TRBV6-3; D gene: .; clone size: .; J gene: TRBJ1-1; CDR3 protein: CASSYSIRGEAFF; CDR3 DNA: TGTGCCAGCAGTTACTCGATCCGGGGTGAAGCTTTCTTT
V gene: TRBV7-2; D gene: .; clone size: .; J gene: TRBJ2-7; CDR3 protein: CASSRGAPVPYEQYF; CDR3 DNA: TGTGCCAGCAGTCGGGGGGCGCCGGTTCCTTACGAGCAGTACTTC
V gene: TRBV9; D gene: .; clone size: once; J gene: TRBJ2-1; CDR3 protein: CASSVGSGGHNEQFF; CDR3 DNA: TGTGCCAGCAGCGTAGGATCAGGGGGGCACAATGAGCAGTTCTTC
V gene: TRBV5-5; D gene: .; clone size: few; J gene: TRBJ1-2; CDR3 protein: CASSPLWRTVGDGYTF; CDR3 DNA: TGTGCCAGCAGCCCACTGTGGAGGACAGTAGGCGATGGCTACACCTTC
V gene: TRBV21-1; D gene: .; clone size: once; J gene: TRBJ1-4; CDR3 protein: CASSKAHQVPNEKLFF; CDR3 DNA: TGTGCCAGCAGCAAAGCGCATCAGGTACCTAATGAAAAACTGTTTTTT
V gene: TRBV11-2; D gene: .; clone size: .; J gene: TRBJ1-6; CDR3 protein: CASSLGARSSPLHF; CDR3 DNA: TGTGCCAGCAGCTTAGGGGCAAGATCTTCACCCCTCCACTTT
V gene: TRBV24-1; D gene: TRBD1; clone size: .; J gene: TRBJ2-7; CDR3 protein: CATVPGQFYEQYF; CDR3 DNA: TGTGCCACCGTACCGGGACAGTTCTACGAGCAGTACTTC
V gene: TRBV3-1/TRBV3-2; D gene: TRBD1; clone size: few; J gene: TRBJ1-2; CDR3 protein: CASSQTGGLSAWTF; CDR3 DNA: TGTGCCAGCAGTCAAACAGGGGGCCTCTCCGCTTGGACCTTC
V gene: TRBV24-1; D gene: TRBD1; clone size: .; J gene: TRBJ1-1; CDR3 protein: CATRSSGQGWGEAFF; CDR3 DNA: TGTGCCACCAGGTCCTCTGGACAGGGCTGGGGTGAAGCTTTCTTT
V gene: TRBV10-1; D gene: TRBD2; clone size: .; J gene: TRBJ2-4; CDR3 protein: CASGTSGLAKNIQYF; CDR3 DNA: TGCGCCAGCGGGACTAGCGGTTTAGCCAAAAACATTCAGTACTTC
V gene: TRBV19; D gene: TRBD1; clone size: once; J gene: TRBJ1-2; CDR3 protein: CASSTPGQGLGYTF; CDR3 DNA: TGTGCCAGTAGTACGCCGGGACAGGGGCTTGGCTACACCTTC
V gene: TRBV18; D gene: .; clone size: once; J gene: TRBJ2-2; CDR3 protein: CASSYRVSTGELFF; CDR3 DNA: TGTGCCAGCTCGTACAGGGTTTCCACCGGGGAGCTGTTTTTT
V gene: TRBV5-1; D gene: TRBD1; clone size: .; J gene: TRBJ1-2; CDR3 protein: CASSARATGEAYGYTF; CDR3 DNA: TGCGCCAGCAGCGCGCGAGCGACAGGGGAAGCCTATGGCTACACCTTC
V gene: TRBV5-1; D gene: .; clone size: once; J gene: TRBJ1-4; CDR3 protein: CASSLVPGNEKLFF; CDR3 DNA: TGCGCCAGCAGCTTGGTTCCAGGGAATGAAAAACTGTTTTTT
V gene: TRBV5-1; D gene: TRBD1; clone size: .; J gene: TRBJ2-5; CDR3 protein: CASSPPTGGQETQYF; CDR3 DNA: TGCGCCAGCAGCCCGCCCACAGGGGGCCAGGAGACCCAGTACTTC
V gene: TRBV7-2; D gene: .; clone size: .; J gene: TRBJ1-1; CDR3 protein: CASSFRGNTEAFF; CDR3 DNA: TGTGCCAGCAGCTTCAGGGGGAACACTGAAGCTTTCTTT
V gene: TRBV19; D gene: TRBD1; clone size: .; J gene: TRBJ1-5; CDR3 protein: CASSISPGGGEPQHF; CDR3 DNA: TGTGCCAGTAGTATTAGTCCAGGGGGTGGGGAGCCCCAGCATTTT
V gene: TRBV7-6; D gene: .; clone size: .; J gene: TRBJ1-4; CDR3 protein: CASSQIAEKLFF; CDR3 DNA: TGTGCCAGCAGCCAAATAGCGGAAAAACTGTTTTTT
V gene: TRBV25-1; D gene: .; clone size: .; J gene: TRBJ2-5; CDR3 protein: CASSALGVAEGETQYF; CDR3 DNA: TGTGCCAGCAGTGCTCTGGGGGTAGCGGAGGGAGAGACCCAGTACTTC